Listed below are T cell receptor beta chains from one sample, sequenced in a study of blood T cell repertoires in COVID-19. Only in-frame clones appear in the TCRdb table, and some are missing; sequencing was by immunoSEQ multiplex PCR. This repertoire shows roughly 250,000 clones, about 84% found once; its top ten account for 2% to 2.5%. Sequencing was done on a sample of PBMCs or T cells enriched from blood (not recorded which). The receptors come from a woman between 45 and 60 years old who had recovered from COVID-19. Both conserved end residues are part of each CDR3. The D gene is left open where the match is weak. For some rows the clone size is stated as once, few or many, or as a class when expanded; others skip it.

TRBJ2-5,-,TRBV7-9,-,CASSLSETQYF
TRBJ2-6,-,TRBV18,-,CASSELNSGANVLTF
TRBJ2-7,-,TRBV20-1,TRBD2,CSASSGLAPYEQYF
TRBJ1-5,once,TRBV2,-,CASSDKTVSNQPQHF
TRBJ1-2,-,TRBV27,TRBD1,CASTLGGQGYTF
TRBJ2-7,-,TRBV19,-,CASSRRGLIYEQYF
TRBJ1-3,few,TRBV2,-,CASSEAPEQWGNTIYF
TRBJ1-1,once,TRBV19,-,CASSSPSGGPEAFF
TRBJ1-1,-,TRBV30,-,CAWENYEGRGTEAFF
TRBJ2-3,-,TRBV11-3,TRBD2,CASSLGLAGGSSTDTQYF